The present TCR beta chain was sequenced within a study of human thymus T cells. Sequenced by immunoSEQ multiplex PCR; TCRdb stores in-frame clones only, minus some. The top ten hold under 0.035% of the sample, which has fewer than 90,000 clones, around 96% seen once. Comments on this clone: As yet, its antigen is unknown.

V lost 0 bases, J lost 5 bases, and 4 bases lay in between. CDR1 is GTSNPN, CDR2 SVGIG, per germline (reference sequence). This CDR3 has 11 amino acids. Findings and caveats of the study: Highly overlapping thymic repertoires among unrelated individuals were reported in related research. Across thymic and blood repertoires, the usage of V and J genes appeared to be biased.

Thymic material originated from resections removed in the course of corrective heart surgery. The donors were infants in Finland with congenital heart defects, otherwise immunologically healthy. The chain couples TRBV30 to TRBJ2-5; no firm D call. This TCR derives from a boy younger than two with a congenital heart defect but otherwise immunologically healthy. The sample consisted of thymus tissue. The CDR3 nucleotides read TGTGCCTGGAGTGTACGGGAGACCCAGTACTTC. Translated, it gives CAWSVRETQYF.